This T cell receptor beta chain appears in the sequencing data of a study of identical twins. CDR1 DFQATT and CDR2 SNEGSKA come from the germline V gene (reference sequence). Trimming shortened V by 4 bases and J by 5 bases, and 15 bases separated the two germline ends. The CDR3 totals 14 residues. TCRdb re-analysed the 5' RACE reads in MiXCR, keeping a single row per CDR3 protein. The data hold 200,000 to 250,000 distinct CDR3 sequences, with 6% to 8.5% observed a single time. Another study also made use of these data, one on yellow fever vaccine responses in identical twins.

This chain connects TRBV20-1 to TRBJ2-1, with D perhaps TRBD1 or TRBD2 (5 bases each). The material sequenced was CD8+ T cells sorted from blood. The clonotype originates from a woman younger than 30 in good health. CDR3 coding DNA: TGCAGTGCTACGGGACCATCAACCAACAATGAGCAGTTCTTC. Protein: CSATGPSTNNEQFF.